The T cell receptor (beta chain) described here comes from a study of cytomegalovirus exposure and HLA in healthy donors. With 60 Vbeta and 13 Jbeta primers, the PCR was carried out. Sequenced by immunoSEQ multiplex PCR; TCRdb stores in-frame clones only, minus some. In the table there are about 120,000 clones, about 8% of which are singletons. Per the germline V gene, CDR1 is SEHNR and CDR2 is FQNEAQ (reference sequence). With 7 bases clipped from V and 5 bases from J, the junction kept 8 bases outside the gene matches. This CDR3 is built from 14 residues. This clone was seen more than once but under ten times.

What was sequenced was PBMCs. The chain has TRBV7-9 and TRBJ1-2, with TRBD1 matching 9 bases. The clonotype was recovered from a woman in her thirties or forties in good health and CMV-seropositive. The CDR3 DNA is TGTGCCAGCACCCAAACAGGGGGCAGTTATGGCTACACCTTC. This translates into CASTQTGGSYGYTF.